These 23 T cell receptor beta chains were sequenced from one sample in a study of T cells after yellow fever vaccination (dated by TCRdb to about 2019). The meaning of the sample's treatment or condition label: live attenuated yellow fever vaccine strain. Libraries were prepared through 5' RACE. Sequencing was performed on an Illumina HiSeq 2500. TCRdb ran its own pipeline on the public reads, namely fastp trimming at Q25 and MiXCR clone calling, and kept in-frame beta chains. Rows merge per CDR3 protein into single entries with the most common DNA and genes. This sample has hundreds of thousands of distinct CDR3 sequences in its table, and 15% to 20% of those were observed once. Approximately 15% of the sample goes to the ten largest clones. The material was PBMCs, obtained 15 days after the yellow fever booster vaccination. The receptors stem from a man aged 30-40 years who received the YFV17D yellow fever vaccine.

This chain joins TRBV5-5 and TRBJ2-2, with D possibly TRBD1 on 6 matching bases. This CDR3 spans 16 amino acids. Trimming stripped 4 bases from V and 5 bases from J, with 18 bases between. Germline CDR1 SGHKS, CDR2 YYEKEE (reference sequence). Here the CDR3 DNA reads TGTGCCAGCAGCATGGGACATCAGATAGGGACCGGGGAGCTGTTTTTT. This sequence encodes CASSMGHQIGTGELFF. Full variable domain (remainder filled in from reference TRBV5-5 and TRBJ2-2): DAGVTQSPTHLIKTRGQQVTLRCSPISGHKSVSWYQQVLGQGPQFIFQYYEKEERGRGNFPDRFSARQFPNYSSELNVNALLLGDSALYLCASSMGHQIGTGELFFGEGSRLTVL.

This rearrangement joins TRBV11-1 to TRBJ2-1; D uncertain. V was cut by 0 bases and J by 1 base, with 19 bases left in between. The germline V gene encodes CDR1 SGHAT and CDR2 FQDESV (reference sequence). The CDR3 runs 19 residues. As DNA, the CDR3 is TGTGCCAGCAGCTTAGCTATCGTTTTTAAGACCGTATCCTACAATGAGCAGTTCTTC. It translates to CASSLAIVFKTVSYNEQFF.

This chain joins TRBV18 and TRBJ1-1; D unclear. The CDR3 runs to 12 residues. CDR1 and CDR2 (germline): KGHSH, LQKENI. V was shortened by 5 bases and J by 1 base, with 5 bases between the two germline ends. The CDR3 sequence is CASSEGNTEAFF. CDR3 bases: TGTGCCAGCTCAGAGGGGAACACTGAAGCTTTCTTT.

The gene calls are TRBV20-1 and TRBJ2-7; the D is unclear. Germline CDR1 reads DFQATT; CDR2 reads SNEGSKA (reference sequence). V shed 3 bases and J shed 0 bases, with 12 bases lying between them. CDR3 size: 14 residues. The CDR3 sequence is CSARTQWDSYEQYF. The CDR3 nucleotides are TGCAGTGCTAGGACACAATGGGACTCCTACGAGCAGTACTTC.

In this sample, this clonotype turned up a few times. One base away lies a much larger clone, so this may be a sequencing read error. This chain links TRBV7-8 with TRBJ1-4, with TRBD1 matching 9 bases. The J segment lost 5 bases and the V segment lost 5 bases, leaving 3 bases of the junction unmatched. The CDR3 covers 14 residues. Germline V gene lookup returns CDR1 SGHVS and CDR2 FQNEAQ. The CDR3 region is CASSRGTGNEKLFF. The CDR3, as DNA: TGTGCCAGCAGCCGCGGGACAGGGAATGAAAAACTGTTTTTT.

Only a few counts were recorded for this clonotype. The rearrangement joins TRBV20-1 to TRBJ2-7; D possibly corresponds to TRBD2 (6 bases). Trimming took off 3 bases at V and 2 bases at J, with 17 bases between the two ends. Germline assignment: CDR1 DFQATT and CDR2 SNEGSKA (reference sequence). The CDR3 runs to 15 residues. The chain's CDR3 is CSARRSPRGPYEQYF. As DNA, the CDR3 is TGCAGTGCTAGGCGATCTCCGCGGGGTCCCTACGAGCAGTACTTC.

DNA for the CDR3: TGTGCCAGTACCCTAGGGTTCGCTGCTGAAGCTTTCTTT. It encodes CASTLGFAAEAFF. The chain carries TRBV19 and TRBJ1-1; no clear D gene. The germline gives CDR1 LNHDA, CDR2 SQIVND (reference sequence). Trimming removed 7 bases at V and 6 bases at J, with 15 bases between. The CDR3 length is 13 residues.

This clonotype has just a few counts. V gene TRBV19 combines with J gene TRBJ2-1, with 7 bases that match TRBD1. Germline V gene data show CDR1 as LNHDA and CDR2 as SQIVND (reference sequence). With V trimmed by 5 bases and J by 5 bases, 6 bases remained unmatched. This CDR3 has 14 amino acids. CDR3 sequence: CASSQDRFNNEQFF. The DNA of the CDR3 is TGTGCCAGTAGTCAGGACAGGTTTAACAATGAGCAGTTCTTC.

This clonotype has a handful of counts. This sequence joins TRBV19 and TRBJ2-1; 8 positions agree with TRBD1. Germline CDR1 is LNHDA and CDR2 is SQIVND (reference sequence). The trim removed 7 bases at V and 6 bases at J, leaving 11 bases unmatched. The CDR3 is 15 residues long. The CDR3 loop reads CASKFQDREFNEQFF. The CDR3 nucleotides are TGTGCCAGTAAATTTCAGGACAGGGAGTTCAATGAGCAGTTCTTC.

The genes are TRBV27 and TRBJ1-5; 8 nucleotides line up with TRBD1. CDR1 MNHEY and CDR2 SMNVEV come from the germline V gene (reference sequence). This CDR3 is 16 amino acids long. After removal of 5 bases from V and 1 base from J, the junction contained 7 bases not matched to a gene. The chain's CDR3 is CASSTSDRGSNQPQHF. The DNA of the CDR3 is TGTGCCAGCAGTACCTCCGACAGGGGCAGCAATCAGCCCCAGCATTTT.

This clonotype was observed a few times. The chain joins TRBV5-1 to TRBJ2-7; 10 bases line up with TRBD1. CDR1 and CDR2 (germline): SGHRS, YFSETQ. The CDR3 has 15 amino acids. Trimming took 5 bases from V and 5 from J; bases not matched to a gene: 10. The CDR3 DNA sequence: TGCGCCAGCAGACTCTCCGGGACAGGGGTCGACGAGCAGTACTTC. Translating gives CASRLSGTGVDEQYF.

In its sample, this clonotype was seen a few times. The chain has TRBV10-3 and TRBJ2-5; possibly TRBD1 or TRBD2 for D (5 bases each). V dropped 0 bases and J dropped 4 bases, with 12 bases sitting between them. The germline CDR1 and CDR2 sequences are ENHRY and SYGVKD. CDR3 length: 15 residues. As DNA, the CDR3 is TGTGCCATCAGTGAGTCCGGGGAAAGGGGAGAGACCCAGTACTTC. The encoded protein is CAISESGERGETQYF.

This clonotype was detected many times. The rearrangement links TRBV5-8 to TRBJ2-7, with 7 bases aligning to TRBD1. V lost 5 bases to trimming and J lost 2 bases; unmatched junction nucleotides: 7. CDR1 and CDR2 from the germline V gene are SGHTS and YDEGEE. The CDR3 length is 14 residues. In DNA form, the CDR3 reads TGTGCCAGCAGTAGACAGGGTGGGACCTACGAGCAGTACTTC. It specifies CASSRQGGTYEQYF.

The chain is built from TRBV7-2 and TRBJ2-5; perhaps TRBD1 as D (6 bases). Trimming left V 1 base short and J 2 bases short, with 11 bases between. Germline V gene sequence: CDR1 SGHTA, CDR2 FQGNSA. The length of the CDR3 is 15 residues. CDR3 sequence: CASSLDRALQETQYF. Written as DNA, the CDR3 is TGTGCCAGCAGCTTAGACAGGGCCCTACAAGAGACCCAGTACTTC.

The J gene is TRBJ2-7, the V gene TRBV18; D possibly corresponds to TRBD1 (5 bases). The germline V gene has CDR1 KGHSH and CDR2 LQKENI. This CDR3 spans 15 amino acids. V shed 0 bases and J shed 1 base, with 10 bases lying between them. The CDR3 loop is CASSPPQGRSYEQYF. Here the CDR3 DNA reads TGTGCCAGCTCACCACCGCAGGGCAGGTCCTACGAGCAGTACTTC.

The sample holds many counts of this clonotype. The chain combines TRBV5-1 with TRBJ2-7; D unclear. V was trimmed by 3 bases and J by 5 bases, leaving 6 bases between them. Germline V lookup: CDR1 SGHRS, CDR2 YFSETQ. The CDR3 contains 11 residues. The CDR3 protein is CASSSHDEQYF. Written as DNA, the CDR3 is TGCGCCAGCAGCTCCCACGACGAGCAGTACTTC.

This clonotype has just a few counts. The rearrangement links TRBV28 to TRBJ2-7; tentative D call: TRBD1 (5 bases). Germline CDR1 reads MDHEN; CDR2 reads SYDVKM. This CDR3 is 14 amino acids long. V was shortened by 3 bases and J by 2 bases, with 11 bases between the two germline ends. CDR3 coding DNA: TGTGCCAGCAGTTTGGCAGGGATAGCCTACGAGCAGTACTTC. Protein product: CASSLAGIAYEQYF.

There are a few counts of this clonotype. This chain links TRBV7-8 with TRBJ1-6; no firm D call. This CDR3 is 14 amino acids long. Looked up from germline, CDR1 is SGHVS and CDR2 is FQNEAQ. V lost 3 bases and J lost 7, with 10 bases in between. The chain's CDR3 is CASSFIKGNSPLHF. CDR3 nucleotide sequence: TGTGCCAGCAGCTTTATAAAGGGAAATTCACCCCTCCACTTT.

The chain employs TRBV20-1 and TRBJ1-1; the D is unclear. The V end lost 3 bases, the J end lost 7 bases, and 18 bases lay between the germline ends. Germline values: CDR1 DFQATT, CDR2 SNEGSKA (reference sequence). This CDR3 is built from 14 residues. The CDR3 nucleotides are TGCAGTGCTAGGGGCCCGGGAACGGTGGGTGAAGCTTTCTTT. Translated, it gives CSARGPGTVGEAFF.

At least ten counts were recorded for this clonotype. This rearrangement joins TRBV30 to TRBJ2-3; perhaps TRBD1 as D (6 bases). Per the germline V gene, CDR1 is GTSNPN and CDR2 is SVGIG (reference sequence). The CDR3 consists of 16 residues. The germline V and J ends were trimmed by 0 bases and 0 bases, with 13 bases remaining between them. Here the CDR3 reads CAWSVWGRPSTDTQYF. The CDR3 DNA is TGTGCCTGGAGTGTTTGGGGGCGACCTAGCACAGATACGCAGTATTTT.

This clonotype was counted between two and nine times. The CDR3 protein is CATASGRITDTQYF. CDR3 DNA: TGTGCCACCGCTAGCGGGAGGATCACAGATACGCAGTATTTT. The chain uses TRBV3-1 and TRBJ2-3, with TRBD2 matching over 11 bases. This CDR3 is built from 14 residues. The ends lost 10 bases at V and 2 bases at J; junction bases unmatched: 5. The germline CDR1 and CDR2 sequences are LGHDT and YNNKEL (reference sequence).

The table lists this clonotype with a few counts. The chain is built from TRBV5-1 and TRBJ2-7; the D gene could be TRBD1 or TRBD2 (6 bases each). Germline values: CDR1 SGHRS, CDR2 YFSETQ. The CDR3 totals 14 residues. Trimming left V 2 bases short and J 6 bases short, with 15 bases between. CDR3 sequence reads: CASSLGGGQFEQYF. CDR3 bases: TGCGCCAGCAGCTTAGGAGGGGGGCAGTTCGAGCAGTACTTC.

The rearrangement joins TRBV7-9 to TRBJ1-6; 11 bases match TRBD1. This CDR3 contains 16 residues. With V trimmed by 5 bases and J by 2 bases, 2 bases remained unmatched. Germline CDR1 SEHNR, CDR2 FQNEAQ (reference sequence). Here the CDR3 DNA reads TGTGCCAGCAGCCGGGACAGGGGGGCCTATAATTCACCCCTCCACTTT. This codes for CASSRDRGAYNSPLHF.